Following are 5 T cell receptor beta chains from one sample sequenced in a study of shared clonotypes between healthy human individuals. The data were produced by immunoSEQ multiplex PCR, yet TCRdb's version contains in-frame clones alone and is incomplete. The sample includes 1,400,000 or so clones, approximately 98.5% seen only once; the top ten take approximately 0.38%. Sequencing was carried out using naive CD4+ T cells sorted from blood. The subset denotes: CD45RA+ positively selected. The receptors were gathered from a man aged 25 to 45 in good health.

The gene calls are TRBV5-1 and TRBJ2-1; 9 nucleotides agree with TRBD1. Germline V lookup: CDR1 SGHRS, CDR2 YFSETQ. After removal of 0 bases from V and 10 bases from J, the junction contained 5 bases not matched to a gene. The CDR3 is 14 amino acids. The CDR3 spells CASSLGTGALEQFF. CDR3 nucleotide sequence: TGCGCCAGCAGCTTGGGGACAGGGGCCTTGGAGCAGTTCTTC.

The chain employs TRBV11-2 and TRBJ1-2; 8 positions match TRBD1. Per germline, CDR1 SGHAT and CDR2 FQNNGV. The junction had 8 bases not matched to a gene; V was cut back by 0 bases and J by 5 bases. The CDR3 has 16 residues. CDR3 loop: CASSLDHQGARYGYTF. The CDR3 bases are TGTGCCAGCAGCTTAGATCACCAGGGGGCCAGATATGGCTACACCTTC. Combining the CDR3 with reference TRBV11-2 and TRBJ1-2 gives the whole variable domain EAGVAQSPRYKIIEKRQSVAFWCNPISGHATLYWYQQILGQGPKLLIQFQNNGVVDDSQLPKDRFSAERLKGVDSTLKIQPAKLEDSAVYLCASSLDHQGARYGYTFGSGTRLTVV.

The genes are TRBV27 and TRBJ2-2; the D is unclear. The germline CDR1 and CDR2 sequences are MNHEY and SMNVEV (reference sequence). The V and J ends lost 2 bases and 7 bases respectively, with 8 bases between them. The CDR3 extends over 13 amino acids. Here the CDR3 DNA reads TGTGCCAGCAGTTTAAATGTTGTCGGGGAGCTGTTTTTT. Encoded protein: CASSLNVVGELFF.

This chain joins TRBV6-1 and TRBJ2-1; D assignment may be TRBD1 or TRBD2 (7 bases each). V lost 7 bases, J lost 4 bases, and 17 bases lay in between. The CDR3 extends over 15 amino acids. Germline V lookup: CDR1 MNHNS, CDR2 SASEGT. The CDR3 bases are TGTGCCAGCATTACACTGCAGGGGGGGTACAATGAGCAGTTCTTC. This gives the protein CASITLQGGYNEQFF.

V is TRBV9 and J is TRBJ2-5; 9 nucleotides match TRBD2. V lost 0 bases to trimming and J lost 5 bases; unmatched junction nucleotides: 8. CDR1 is SGDLS, CDR2 YYNGEE, per germline. The CDR3 is 16 residues long. CDR3 nucleotides: TGTGCCAGCAGCGTAGGAGTAGCGGGAGTCGGTGAGACCCAGTACTTC. Protein product: CASSVGVAGVGETQYF.